These 26 T cell receptor beta chains came from one sample sequenced in a study of technical replicates of blood from a handful of donors. TCRdb's copy holds only in-frame clones and misses some; the assay was immunoSEQ multiplex PCR. The table has some 14,000 clones, 84% seen once. Sequenced input: PBMCs. The receptor source for this set is a human donor in good health.

The chain joins TRBV28 to TRBJ2-1; perhaps TRBD2 as D (6 bases). In germline, CDR1 is MDHEN, CDR2 SYDVKM. V dropped 7 bases and J dropped 3 bases, with 25 bases sitting between them. CDR3 length equals 18 residues. CDR3 residues: CASTLIGTPENYYNEQFF. The CDR3 DNA is TGTGCCAGCACCCTCATTGGGACTCCAGAAAATTACTACAATGAGCAGTTCTTC.

The J gene is TRBJ2-2, the V gene TRBV7-2; the D gene is possibly TRBD1 (5 bases). Germline V lookup: CDR1 SGHTA, CDR2 FQGNSA. This CDR3 region has 13 residues. Trimming left V 3 bases short and J 5 bases short, with 7 bases between. CDR3 residues: CASSFKGTGELFF. The CDR3 nucleotides read TGTGCCAGCAGCTTCAAGGGGACCGGGGAGCTGTTTTTT.

The chain links TRBV5-1 to TRBJ2-3, with 9 bases matching TRBD1. Unmatched junction bases numbered 6, after V lost 3 bases and J lost 1 base. Germline loops: CDR1 SGHRS, CDR2 YFSETQ. The CDR3 runs to 16 residues. The CDR3: CASSSGTGSGTDTQYF. For the CDR3, the DNA is TGCGCCAGCAGCTCTGGGACAGGGTCGGGCACAGATACGCAGTATTTT.

The chain recombines TRBV15 with TRBJ2-7, with 9 bases lining up with TRBD2. The CDR3 length is 15 residues. Germline lookup yields CDR1 LNHNV and CDR2 YYDKDF (reference sequence). V shed 2 bases and J 0 bases; nucleotides not matched to a gene: 2. DNA of the CDR3: TGTGCCACCAGCAGAAGCGGGAGGTACTCCTACGAGCAGTACTTC. Translated: CATSRSGRYSYEQYF.

V usage is TRBV28 and J usage is TRBJ1-2; the D gene is possibly TRBD1 (5 bases). The CDR3 spans 14 residues. V lost 2 bases to trimming and J lost 7 bases, with 14 bases between them. CDR1 MDHEN and CDR2 SYDVKM come from the germline V gene. The DNA for the CDR3 is TGTGCCAGCAGTTTAGAACAGGTCCGTTTTGGCTACACCTTC. Protein: CASSLEQVRFGYTF.

The chain uses TRBV27 and TRBJ2-7; 9 nucleotides match TRBD1. From germline, CDR1 is MNHEY and CDR2 SMNVEV (reference sequence). This CDR3 is 15 amino acids long. The V gene end was trimmed by 3 bases and the J gene end by 1 base; junction bases not matched to a gene: 4. The CDR3 nucleotides are TGTGCCAGCAGTTTGGGACAGGGCGGTTCCTACGAGCAGTACTTC. It encodes CASSLGQGGSYEQYF.

This chain links TRBV7-2 with TRBJ1-5; D ambiguous. The germline V gene encodes CDR1 SGHTA and CDR2 FQGNSA. Trimming took off 2 bases at V and 0 bases at J, with 8 bases between the two ends. The CDR3 extends over 15 amino acids. The CDR3 bases are TGTGCCAGCAGCTTATCGCAGTCTAGCAATCAGCCCCAGCATTTT. Translated: CASSLSQSSNQPQHF.

V gene TRBV5-1 combines with J gene TRBJ2-7; TRBD1 matches 7 bases. Trimming removed 4 bases from V and 5 bases from J; junction bases left unmatched: 6. CDR3 size: 13 residues. Germline-derived CDR1 and CDR2 are SGHRS and YFSETQ. DNA for the CDR3: TGCGCCAGCAGCCCCACCGACAGGGACGAGCAGTACTTC. As protein: CASSPTDRDEQYF.

The rearrangement uses TRBV6-5 and TRBJ2-7; the D gene is possibly TRBD1 (6 bases). V was pared by 2 bases and J by 2 bases, with 13 bases between. Germline CDR1 is MNHEY and CDR2 is SVGAGI. CDR3 size: 15 residues. The DNA of the CDR3 is TGTGCCAGCAGTTACGACGGGACACACACCTACGAGCAGTACTTC. Translated, it gives CASSYDGTHTYEQYF.

The table lists this clone with a count of one. The chain combines TRBV7-6 with TRBJ2-1, with 8 bases fitting TRBD2. The CDR3 has 17 amino acids. Germline V gene sequence: CDR1 SGHVS, CDR2 FNYEAQ. V gave up 5 bases and J gave up 3 bases; unmatched junction bases: 12. This chain's CDR3 is CASSLSTSGSLYNEQFF. The CDR3 DNA is TGTGCCAGCAGCCTATCGACAAGCGGGAGTCTCTACAATGAGCAGTTCTTC.

Only a few counts were recorded for this clone. V and J are TRBV7-9 and TRBJ2-1, with TRBD2 identical over 8 bases. Germline V gene data show CDR1 as SEHNR and CDR2 as FQNEAQ (reference sequence). Trimming at V came to 5 bases and at J to 6 bases, leaving 6 bases not matched to a gene. The length of the CDR3 is 14 residues. The CDR3 region is CASSPSGGVNEQFF. CDR3 nucleotide sequence: TGTGCCAGCAGCCCCTCGGGGGGGGTCAATGAGCAGTTCTTC.

This CDR3 is CASSVTDYSGANVLTF. The CDR3 DNA follows: TGCGCCAGCAGCGTAACAGATTACTCTGGGGCCAACGTCCTGACTTTC. The gene calls are TRBV5-1 and TRBJ2-6, with D uncertain. This CDR3 has 16 amino acids. Deletions cut 4 bases from V and 0 bases from J, with 11 bases between. Germline CDR1 reads SGHRS; CDR2 reads YFSETQ.

The chain recombines TRBV30 with TRBJ2-7, with D perhaps matching TRBD2 (5 bases). CDR1 and CDR2 (germline): GTSNPN, SVGIG (reference sequence). V was pared by 4 bases and J by 7 bases, with 29 bases between. CDR3 size: 17 residues. The CDR3 loop is CAWTHGPGLPPPEEQYF. As DNA, the CDR3 is TGTGCCTGGACCCACGGCCCCGGACTGCCCCCGCCCGAGGAGCAGTACTTC.

J is TRBJ2-1 and V is TRBV10-3; TRBD2 matches 8 bases. Germline CDR1 is ENHRY and CDR2 is SYGVKD. CDR3 length: 13 residues. V trimming: 11 bases; J trimming: 2 bases; junction bases outside the gene matches: 5. CDR3 nucleotide sequence: TGTGCCGCCGGGGGGGCAACCTACAATGAGCAGTTCTTC. It yields the protein CAAGGATYNEQFF.

V is TRBV10-1 and J is TRBJ1-2, with 10 bases fitting TRBD1. The CDR3 totals 17 residues. J gave up 0 bases and V 0 bases, and 4 bases lay outside the gene matches. Germline loops: CDR1 WNHNN, CDR2 SYGVQD (reference sequence). CDR3 protein: CASSESKTGGPNYGYTF. CDR3 DNA: TGCGCCAGCAGTGAGTCGAAGACAGGGGGCCCTAACTATGGCTACACCTTC.

A single count supports this clone. DNA of the CDR3: TGCGCCAGCAGCTTGTATACTCCCGGGGATGAGCAGTTCTTC. Translating it yields CASSLYTPGDEQFF. V gene TRBV5-1 combines with J gene TRBJ2-1; weak D call: TRBD2 (5 bases). This CDR3 spans 14 amino acids. From germline, CDR1 is SGHRS and CDR2 YFSETQ. Trimming shortened V by 1 base and J by 8 bases, and 13 bases separated the two germline ends.

The rearrangement links TRBV5-1 to TRBJ2-1; 7 nucleotides match TRBD2. J gave up 8 bases and V 4 bases, and 9 bases lay outside the gene matches. This CDR3 has 14 amino acids. From germline, CDR1 is SGHRS and CDR2 YFSETQ. The chain's CDR3 is CASSRLGGSYEQFF. CDR3 DNA: TGCGCCAGCAGCCGCCTGGGCGGGAGTTATGAGCAGTTCTTC.

The V gene is TRBV30, the J gene TRBJ2-1; weak D call: TRBD2 (5 bases). The CDR3 is 14 residues long. The germline V gene has CDR1 GTSNPN and CDR2 SVGIG (reference sequence). The V and J ends lost 5 bases and 0 bases respectively, with 11 bases between them. The CDR3 DNA reads as TGTGCCTGGGCCCCGGCGGGCTCCTACAATGAGCAGTTCTTC. This sequence encodes CAWAPAGSYNEQFF.

The rearrangement links TRBV19 to TRBJ1-2; 9 bases fit TRBD1. V was pared by 4 bases and J by 4 bases, with 7 bases of the junction left unmatched. Germline V gives CDR1 LNHDA, CDR2 SQIVND (reference sequence). This CDR3 has 15 residues. CDR3 protein: CASSNLGTGIYGYTF. CDR3 nucleotide sequence: TGTGCCAGTAGTAACCTGGGGACAGGGATCTATGGCTACACCTTC.

The rearrangement uses TRBV30 and TRBJ2-1, with a tentative D call TRBD2 (5 bases). V lost 5 bases and J 3 bases, leaving 11 bases between the germline ends. The CDR3 length is 13 residues. From germline, CDR1 is GTSNPN and CDR2 SVGIG (reference sequence). The CDR3 is CAWVRGVYNEQFF. In nucleotides, the CDR3 is TGTGCCTGGGTTCGGGGAGTCTACAATGAGCAGTTCTTC.

This clone appeared a few times. The chain has TRBV19 and TRBJ1-5; no reliable D call. This CDR3 is 15 amino acids long. Trimming took off 10 bases at V and 0 bases at J, with 16 bases between the two ends. From germline, CDR1 is LNHDA and CDR2 SQIVND (reference sequence). The DNA of the CDR3 is TGTGCCACTCATCGCGGGATTAATAGCAATCAGCCCCAGCATTTT. Protein sequence: CATHRGINSNQPQHF.

The genes are TRBV6-6 and TRBJ2-3, with TRBD2 identical over 13 bases. Germline CDR1 is MNHNY and CDR2 is SVGAGI (reference sequence). This CDR3 comprises 16 residues. The ends lost 6 bases at V and 3 bases at J; junction bases unmatched: 6. CDR3 sequence reads: CASRALGLAGTDTQYF. The CDR3 bases are TGTGCCAGCAGGGCCTTGGGACTAGCGGGGACAGATACGCAGTATTTT.

The J gene is TRBJ2-3, the V gene TRBV6-4; D is undetermined. CDR3 length: 16 residues. In germline, CDR1 is MRHNA, CDR2 SNTAGT. V lost 2 bases, J lost 1 base, and 13 bases lay in between. In DNA, the CDR3 is TGTGCCAGCAGTGACCCACGGCGACTCCGCACAGATACGCAGTATTTT. Translating gives CASSDPRRLRTDTQYF.

This chain links TRBV29-1 with TRBJ2-7; 8 nucleotides match TRBD2. CDR3 length equals 13 residues. The germline V gene has CDR1 SQVTM and CDR2 ANQGSEA. Losses at the gene ends were 7 bases for V and 2 bases for J; bases not matched to a gene: 7. CDR3 protein: CSAYSGKPYEQYF. The CDR3 DNA reads TGCAGCGCTTATAGCGGGAAGCCCTACGAGCAGTACTTC.

The genes are TRBV19 and TRBJ2-7, with a tentative D call TRBD2 (5 bases). CDR1 is LNHDA, CDR2 SQIVND, per germline (reference sequence). V lost 3 bases and J 4 bases, leaving 16 bases between the germline ends. The CDR3 has 15 residues. The CDR3 reads CASSIAAGGSYEQYF. In DNA form, the CDR3 reads TGTGCCAGTAGTATTGCGGCAGGAGGATCTTACGAGCAGTACTTC.

This chain links TRBV5-1 with TRBJ1-1, with 8 bases matching TRBD1. The J segment lost 4 bases and the V segment lost 1 base, leaving 18 bases of the junction unmatched. The germline gives CDR1 SGHRS, CDR2 YFSETQ. The CDR3 runs 19 residues. The CDR3 loop is CASSLLALAGGLQVTEAFF. For the CDR3, the DNA is TGCGCCAGCAGCTTGCTTGCGTTGGCAGGGGGCCTTCAAGTCACTGAAGCTTTCTTT.